The rows below give T cell receptor beta chains drawn from one sample of a study of T cells in localized non-small cell lung cancer. The method was immunoSEQ multiplex PCR; TCRdb's version includes in-frame clones alone and lacks a portion of them. The sample consists of nearly 25,000 clones, around 88% of them appearing once. Sequencing used peripheral blood, obtained before any cancer treatment. The source is a male donor at least 60 years old with stage II squamous cell lung carcinoma. Each CDR3 is given without its conserved first and last residue. A D gene is named only where the DNA matches it firmly.

v_gene: TRBV5-1
j_gene: TRBJ2-5
d_gene: .
CDR3aa: ASSSTPVETQY

v_gene: TRBV5-1
j_gene: TRBJ1-1
d_gene: .
CDR3aa: ASSPPSGEGTEAF

v_gene: TRBV5-4
j_gene: TRBJ2-6
d_gene: .
CDR3aa: ASSVGGSGANVLT

v_gene: TRBV5-1
j_gene: TRBJ2-3
d_gene: .
CDR3aa: ASSFAVNTDTQY

v_gene: TRBV5-8
j_gene: TRBJ1-6
d_gene: .
CDR3aa: ASSLDYPPLH

v_gene: TRBV6-5
j_gene: TRBJ2-3
d_gene: .
CDR3aa: ASSSSVGVPDTQY

v_gene: TRBV29-1
j_gene: TRBJ2-1
d_gene: .
CDR3aa: SVDGRVKVNEQF

v_gene: TRBV6-1
j_gene: TRBJ2-5
d_gene: TRBD2
CDR3aa: ASEAGAAGETQY

v_gene: TRBV19
j_gene: TRBJ2-4
d_gene: TRBD1
CDR3aa: ASSMGQGNIQY

v_gene: TRBV7-9
j_gene: TRBJ1-1
d_gene: TRBD1
CDR3aa: ASSRTGSMNTEAF

v_gene: TRBV4-2
j_gene: TRBJ1-5
d_gene: TRBD1
CDR3aa: ASSRDRDQPQH

v_gene: TRBV29-1
j_gene: TRBJ2-3
d_gene: .
CDR3aa: SARPGPTDTKY

v_gene: TRBV29-1
j_gene: TRBJ1-1
d_gene: TRBD1
CDR3aa: SAETGVTEAF

v_gene: TRBV7-3
j_gene: TRBJ1-1
d_gene: .
CDR3aa: ASSLRASNTEAF

v_gene: TRBV5-4
j_gene: TRBJ2-5
d_gene: .
CDR3aa: ASCLRPPSETQY

v_gene: TRBV4-1
j_gene: TRBJ1-6
d_gene: TRBD1
CDR3aa: ASSRPTGDSRMGNSPLH

v_gene: TRBV5-8
j_gene: TRBJ1-2
d_gene: .
CDR3aa: ASSLTGFFGYT

v_gene: TRBV18
j_gene: TRBJ1-2
d_gene: .
CDR3aa: ASSPLPGHYGYT

v_gene: TRBV5-1
j_gene: TRBJ1-2
d_gene: .
CDR3aa: ASSLAPGAYGHT

v_gene: TRBV6-4
j_gene: TRBJ2-2
d_gene: .
CDR3aa: ASSDSWDTGELF

v_gene: TRBV10-3
j_gene: TRBJ1-1
d_gene: .
CDR3aa: AISADHNTEAF

v_gene: TRBV5-5
j_gene: TRBJ1-5
d_gene: .
CDR3aa: ASSSETGINQPQH

v_gene: TRBV7-8
j_gene: TRBJ2-7
d_gene: TRBD1
CDR3aa: ASSRDRGYYEQY

v_gene: TRBV4-3
j_gene: TRBJ2-7
d_gene: .
CDR3aa: ASSQDSGGEQY

v_gene: TRBV5-6
j_gene: TRBJ1-3
d_gene: .
CDR3aa: ASSLDLENTIY

v_gene: TRBV30
j_gene: TRBJ1-4
d_gene: .
CDR3aa: AWSHGEKLF

v_gene: TRBV29-1
j_gene: TRBJ2-7
d_gene: .
CDR3aa: SVDDGHYEQY

v_gene: TRBV19
j_gene: TRBJ1-1
d_gene: TRBD1
CDR3aa: ASSTSTGTGEAF